This T cell receptor beta chain is from a study of cytomegalovirus exposure and HLA in healthy donors. Whole-study findings and limits: Listed as cytomegalovirus-associated were 164 TCR beta chains.

Primers included in the PCR were 60 Vbeta and 13 Jbeta primers. The table came from immunoSEQ multiplex PCR; TCRdb's copy has only in-frame clones and leaves some out. The sample records around 140,000 clones, approximately 82% being singletons. CDR3 length: 16 amino acids. The germline V gene has CDR1 SGHTA and CDR2 FQGTGA. V was clipped by 5 bases and J by 3 bases; unmatched bases: 12. This clone showed up just once. Its antigen is not identified. The material sequenced was PBMCs. This TCR came from a woman between 35 and 50 years old in good health and CMV-seronegative. V and J are TRBV7-3 and TRBJ2-7; 8 nucleotides match TRBD2. The CDR3 nucleotides are TGTGCCAGCAGCCCCGGCGATCGGGAGGGCCGCTACGAGCAGTACTTC. Protein sequence: CASSPGDREGRYEQYF.